One and the same sample provided the 18 T cell receptor beta chains below, sequenced in a study of blood T cell repertoires in COVID-19. Measured with immunoSEQ multiplex PCR; TCRdb has only the in-frame clones, and not every one. Of 95,000 to 100,000 clones in the sample, 70% to 90% were seen once. The source material was peripheral blood. The receptors stem from a human donor with COVID-19, enrolled during active disease. The donor label of this sample is uncertain.

The rearrangement joins TRBV11-3 to TRBJ1-2; TRBD1 might be the D (6 bases). CDR1 SGHNT and CDR2 YENEEA come from the germline V gene. Trimming cost V 5 bases and J 4 bases, with 14 bases left between them. The CDR3 has 14 amino acids. CDR3 sequence (DNA): TGTGCCAGCAGCCAAGATGGGGGCGGCTATGGCTACACCTTC. Its protein is CASSQDGGGYGYTF.

The chain links TRBV6-5 to TRBJ1-4; 7 bases match TRBD1. Per germline, CDR1 MNHEY and CDR2 SVGAGI. The CDR3 is 14 residues long. The ends lost 3 bases at V and 7 bases at J; junction bases unmatched: 5. The DNA for the CDR3 is TGTGCCAGCAGTTATAGGGGGCCCGGTGAAAAACTGTTTTTT. Translating it yields CASSYRGPGEKLFF.

As to this clone: The junction and the germline gene differ at one end; a read error may be behind it. This chain links TRBV11-3 with TRBJ2-2; no clear D gene. Germline V CDR1 and CDR2: SGHNT, YENEEA. CDR3 size: 13 residues. CDR3 DNA: TGTGCCAGCAGCCGACTGAACGCCGGGGAGCTGTTTTTT. It is translated as CASSRLNAGELFF.

This clone appeared once. The chain couples TRBV5-1 to TRBJ2-3, with TRBD2 matching 8 bases. The V gene end was trimmed by 5 bases and the J gene end by 8 bases; junction bases not matched to a gene: 10. The CDR3 length is 14 residues. Looked up from germline, CDR1 is SGHRS and CDR2 is YFSETQ. This chain's CDR3 is CASSRGLDSGTQYF. The CDR3 DNA follows: TGCGCCAGCAGTAGGGGACTAGATAGTGGTACGCAGTATTTT.

V gene TRBV3-1 (or the pseudogene TRBV3-2) combines with J gene TRBJ2-7; TRBD2 might be the D (5 bases). This CDR3 contains 13 residues. The V gene's germline CDR1 is LGHDT and CDR2 YNNKEL (reference sequence). Trimming cost V 0 bases and J 7 bases, with 10 bases left between them. The CDR3 nucleotides are TGTGCCAGCAGCCAAGATCTGGGGAGTGAGCAGTACTTC. This translates into CASSQDLGSEQYF.

The CDR3 spells CASSPGVGRAKAFF. As DNA, the CDR3 is TGTGCCAGCAGCCCTGGCGTTGGGAGAGCGAAAGCTTTCTTT. J is TRBJ1-1 and V is TRBV11-1, with D unclear. V lost 5 bases to trimming and J lost 9 bases, with 19 bases between them. CDR3 size: 14 residues. From germline, CDR1 is SGHAT and CDR2 FQDESV (reference sequence).

The V gene is TRBV6-5, the J gene TRBJ1-2; D not certain. The length of the CDR3 is 15 residues. Germline V gene lookup returns CDR1 MNHEY and CDR2 SVGAGI. Trimming shortened V by 0 bases and J by 2 bases, and 10 bases separated the two germline ends. As DNA, the CDR3 is TGTGCCAGCAGTTACTCGAACAGCTTGAACTATGGCTACACCTTC. As protein: CASSYSNSLNYGYTF.

The chain couples TRBV9 to TRBJ2-2; D uncertain. Trimming shortened V by 0 bases and J by 6 bases, and 3 bases separated the two germline ends. CDR1 is SGDLS and CDR2 is YYNGEE in the germline V gene. CDR3 length: 12 amino acids. The chain's CDR3 is CASSVVSGELFF. CDR3 coding DNA: TGTGCCAGCAGCGTAGTATCCGGGGAGCTGTTTTTT.

This clone was counted between two and nine times. The chain recombines TRBV5-5 with TRBJ1-1; D unresolved. This CDR3 region has 15 residues. V shed 0 bases and J shed 3 bases, with 12 bases lying between them. Germline V gene data show CDR1 as SGHKS and CDR2 as YYEKEE (reference sequence). The CDR3 loop is CASSLAAGRYTEAFF. The CDR3 nucleotides are TGTGCCAGCAGCTTGGCGGCTGGGAGGTACACTGAAGCTTTCTTT.

This clone was detected once. The rearrangement uses TRBV6-5 and TRBJ2-7, with 10 bases that match TRBD1. Germline V gives CDR1 MNHEY, CDR2 SVGAGI. The CDR3 is 13 amino acids. With 7 bases clipped from V and 7 bases from J, the junction kept 7 bases outside the gene matches. CDR3 DNA: TGTGCCAGCACCGCGACAGGGGGCGGTGAGCAGTACTTC. Protein sequence: CASTATGGGEQYF.

This sequence joins TRBV2 and TRBJ2-7, with a weak D call TRBD1 (5 bases). Germline CDR1 is SNHLY and CDR2 is FYNNEI. Between the trimmed V and J ends, which lost 6 bases and 0 bases, there was a span of 12 bases. This CDR3 spans 14 amino acids. CDR3 protein: CASRVTDNSYEQYF. CDR3 nucleotides: TGTGCCAGCAGGGTAACGGACAACTCCTACGAGCAGTACTTC.

The rearrangement uses TRBV11-3 and TRBJ2-7; 8 nucleotides agree with TRBD1. Germline loops: CDR1 SGHNT, CDR2 YENEEA. The CDR3 runs to 13 residues. The junction had 2 bases not matched to a gene; V was cut back by 4 bases and J by 3 bases. The CDR3 nucleotides are TGTGCCAGCAGCTGGGACAGGATCTACGAGCAGTACTTC. This gives the protein CASSWDRIYEQYF.

The chain employs TRBV18 and TRBJ2-7, with 9 bases matching TRBD1. Trimming took 3 bases from V and 4 from J; bases not matched to a gene: 7. Germline V gene sequence: CDR1 KGHSH, CDR2 LQKENI. CDR3 length equals 15 residues. CDR3 sequence reads: CASSPNGQGLYEQYF. CDR3 in DNA: TGTGCCAGCTCACCGAATGGACAGGGGCTGTACGAGCAGTACTTC.

The chain is built from TRBV10-3 and TRBJ1-2; maybe TRBD1 (5 bases). V was clipped by 5 bases and J by 5 bases, with 9 bases between them. There are 12 residues in the CDR3. The germline CDR1 and CDR2 sequences are ENHRY and SYGVKD. The CDR3 sequence is CAISRPGYGYTF. The CDR3 coding sequence is TGTGCCATCAGTAGGCCAGGGTATGGCTACACCTTC.

This chain links TRBV11-2 with TRBJ1-2; a possible D gene is TRBD1 (6 bases). V gave up 0 bases and J gave up 7 bases, with 24 bases separating them. The CDR3 is made up of 18 amino acids. CDR1 and CDR2 (germline): SGHAT, FQNNGV. In nucleotides, the CDR3 is TGTGCCAGCAGCTTAGATTGGGGGACGGGACATTTTTCGTTTGGCTACACCTTC. Translation gives CASSLDWGTGHFSFGYTF.

V is TRBV9 and J is TRBJ2-1, with a tentative D call TRBD2 (6 bases). The CDR3 length is 15 residues. Germline V lookup: CDR1 SGDLS, CDR2 YYNGEE. V lost 3 bases and J 4 bases, leaving 14 bases between the germline ends. The CDR3: CASSATGLSYNEQFF. The CDR3 DNA reads as TGTGCCAGCAGCGCAACGGGACTCTCTTACAATGAGCAGTTCTTC.

The sample holds one count of this clone. V usage is TRBV6-5 and J usage is TRBJ2-3; a weak D match, TRBD1 (6 bases). This CDR3 has 15 amino acids. Trimming stripped 2 bases from V and 4 bases from J, with 13 bases between. CDR1 and CDR2 (germline): MNHEY, SVGAGI. DNA for the CDR3: TGTGCCAGCAGTTACGAGGGCAGGGGCGCAGATACGCAGTATTTT. Translating it yields CASSYEGRGADTQYF.

V and J are TRBV6-6 and TRBJ1-3; D is perhaps TRBD1 (5 bases). The ends were cut back, 6 bases at V and 3 bases at J, with 9 bases in the middle. The length of the CDR3 is 13 residues. CDR1 is MNHNY, CDR2 SVGAGI, per germline (reference sequence). CDR3 coding DNA: TGTGCCAGCAGCTCGACAGATGGAAACACCATATATTTT. It yields the protein CASSSTDGNTIYF.